The 12 T cell receptor beta chains in this list originate from one sample, sequenced in a study of blood T cell repertoires in COVID-19. Data came from immunoSEQ multiplex PCR; TCRdb stores just in-frame clones and leaves some out. The table lists some 180,000 clones, approximately 90% of them singletons. The sequenced sample consisted of PBMCs or T cells enriched from blood (not recorded which). Receptor source: a middle-aged woman in a cohort exposed to, infected with or recovered from COVID-19 (not recorded which).

This rearrangement joins TRBV5-1 to TRBJ1-1; D is possibly TRBD1 (6 bases). Trimming shortened V by 8 bases and J by 5 bases, and 16 bases separated the two germline ends. The CDR3 runs to 13 residues. Germline loops: CDR1 SGHRS, CDR2 YFSETQ. The CDR3 nucleotides read TGCGCCAGTCATGAGGGGGTAAAGACTGAAGCTTTCTTT. Residues: CASHEGVKTEAFF.

The CDR3 sequence is CSASGQGRWYGYTF. The CDR3 bases are TGCAGTGCTAGTGGACAGGGGCGCTGGTATGGCTACACCTTC. The chain employs TRBV20-1 and TRBJ1-2; 9 nucleotides align to TRBD1. The CDR3 has 14 amino acids. J gave up 5 bases and V 3 bases, and 7 bases lay outside the gene matches. CDR1 is DFQATT and CDR2 is SNEGSKA in the germline V gene (reference sequence).

The rearrangement links TRBV2 to TRBJ1-1; D gene unclear. The germline V gene has CDR1 SNHLY and CDR2 FYNNEI. The CDR3 spans 16 residues. V lost 4 bases and J 0 bases, leaving 15 bases between the germline ends. Here the CDR3 DNA reads TGTGCCAGCAGTGGTTCGTTACAGACTATGAACACTGAAGCTTTCTTT. Its translation is CASSGSLQTMNTEAFF.

Only one count was recorded for this clone. Other DNA sequences in the same sample also yield this CDR3. This sequence joins TRBV5-1 and TRBJ2-7; 7 nucleotides line up with TRBD1. Germline V gives CDR1 SGHRS, CDR2 YFSETQ. The CDR3 is made up of 14 amino acids. V was clipped by 4 bases and J by 2 bases; unmatched bases: 6. This CDR3 reads CASSPRTGPYEQYF. The CDR3 region has the DNA TGCGCCAGCAGCCCGAGGACAGGCCCCTACGAGCAGTACTTC.

The CDR3 DNA follows: TGCGCCAGTAGGGCGGGGAGCAATCAGCCCCAGCATTTT. Amino acid sequence: CASRAGSNQPQHF. The chain is built from TRBV5-1 and TRBJ1-5; the D is unclear. V was shortened by 8 bases and J by 1 base, with 10 bases between the two germline ends. The CDR3 loop spans 13 amino acids. Germline V gene lookup returns CDR1 SGHRS and CDR2 YFSETQ.

The chain recombines TRBV28 with TRBJ1-1, with D tentatively TRBD1 (6 bases). This CDR3 has 12 amino acids. Germline CDR1 reads MDHEN; CDR2 reads SYDVKM. V lost 3 bases and J lost 4, with 6 bases in between. The CDR3, as DNA: TGTGCCAGCAGTTTGGGGGCCACTGAAGCTTTCTTT. This sequence encodes CASSLGATEAFF.

Note on this clone: The same CDR3 is also encoded by other DNA sequences in this sample. V and J are TRBV4-1 and TRBJ1-1, with D hard to call. Germline CDR1 MGHRA, CDR2 YSYEKL. The CDR3 length is 14 residues. The V gene lost 1 base and the J gene lost 4 bases, with 10 bases spanning the gap. The CDR3 reads CASSQGLTGTEAFF. CDR3 nucleotides: TGCGCCAGCAGCCAAGGGCTAACGGGCACTGAAGCTTTCTTT.

The chain links TRBV5-4 to TRBJ2-7, with 9 positions matching TRBD2. The CDR3 length is 14 residues. Trimming cost V 0 bases and J 6 bases; bases outside gene matches: 4. Germline V gene lookup returns CDR1 SGHNT and CDR2 YYREEE (reference sequence). CDR3 sequence reads: CASSLGQLAGEQYF. CDR3 nucleotides: TGTGCCAGCAGCTTGGGACAACTAGCGGGCGAGCAGTACTTC. The complete variable domain, with remaining parts taken from reference TRBV5-4 and TRBJ2-7, reads ETGVTQSPTHLIKTRGQQVTLRCSSQSGHNTVSWYQQALGQGPQFIFQYYREEENGRGNFPPRFSGLQFPNYSSELNVNALELDDSALYLCASSLGQLAGEQYFGPGTRLTVT.

CDR3 coding DNA: TGTGCCAGCACCAACCCGGGGGCTGAAGCTTTCTTT. Translating it yields CASTNPGAEAFF. The chain combines TRBV11-2 with TRBJ1-1, with D tentatively TRBD1 (5 bases). CDR1 and CDR2 from the germline V gene are SGHAT and FQNNGV. The V end lost 7 bases, the J end lost 6 bases, and 12 bases lay between the germline ends. CDR3 length equals 12 residues.

This chain uses TRBV7-8 with TRBJ1-5; no clear D. This CDR3 spans 15 amino acids. The germline V gene encodes CDR1 SGHVS and CDR2 FQNEAQ. The V gene lost 3 bases and the J gene lost 2 bases, with 11 bases spanning the gap. The CDR3 protein is CASSLGVLGNQPQHF. The CDR3 DNA is TGTGCCAGCAGCTTGGGAGTTTTGGGCAATCAGCCCCAGCATTTT. Filled out from reference TRBV7-8 and TRBJ1-5, the complete variable domain reads GAGVSQSPRYKVAKRGQDVALRCDPISGHVSLFWYQQALGQGPEFLTYFQNEAQLDKSGLPSDRFFAERPEGSVSTLKIQRTQQEDSAVYLCASSLGVLGNQPQHFGDGTRLSIL.

J is TRBJ2-2 and V is TRBV7-9; D is ambiguous. This CDR3 spans 14 amino acids. The germline V gene has CDR1 SEHNR and CDR2 FQNEAQ (reference sequence). V was pared by 2 bases and J by 1 base, with 5 bases between. The CDR3 sequence: CASSLLRNTGELFF. CDR3 coding DNA: TGTGCCAGCAGCTTACTTAGGAACACCGGGGAGCTGTTTTTT.

This sequence joins TRBV12-3 or TRBV12-4 and TRBJ1-1, with D unclear. Trimming removed 7 bases at V and 5 bases at J, with 11 bases between. The CDR3 runs 12 residues. Written as DNA, the CDR3 is TGTGCCAGCACTCAGACTTCGACTGAAGCTTTCTTT. This translates into CASTQTSTEAFF.